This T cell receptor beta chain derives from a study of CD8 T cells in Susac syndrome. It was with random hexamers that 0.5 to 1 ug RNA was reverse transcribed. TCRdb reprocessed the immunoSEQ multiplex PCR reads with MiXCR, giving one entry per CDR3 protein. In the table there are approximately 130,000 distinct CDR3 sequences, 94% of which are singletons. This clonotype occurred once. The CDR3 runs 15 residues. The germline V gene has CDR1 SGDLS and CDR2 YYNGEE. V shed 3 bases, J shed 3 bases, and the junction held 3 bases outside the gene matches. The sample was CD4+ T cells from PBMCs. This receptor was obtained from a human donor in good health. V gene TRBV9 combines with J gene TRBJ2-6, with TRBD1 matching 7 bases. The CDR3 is CASSDGTVGANVLTF. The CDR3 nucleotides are TGTGCCAGCAGCGACGGGACAGTTGGGGCCAACGTCCTGACTTTC.